This T cell receptor (beta chain) was identified in a study of molecular identifiers for immune sequencing clone quantification. In this sample, this clonotype turned up many times. Methods described previously were used for bulk TCR libraries, and listed TCR primers were applied. TCRdb re-derived calls from the PCR reads in MiXCR, one entry per CDR3 protein. This table holds about 640,000 distinct CDR3 sequences, about 20% found once. V gave up 5 bases and J gave up 3 bases; unmatched junction bases: 11. In germline, CDR1 is DFQATT, CDR2 SNEGSKA (reference sequence). The CDR3 runs 15 residues. The authors gated naive CD8 T cells as CD8+CD4-CCR7+CD45RA+ for sorting.

Source material: naive CD8+ T cells from blood, with Jurkat cell RNA spiked in. As for subset: FACS-sorted CD8+CD4-CCR7+CD45RA+ naive T cells. This clonotype was sampled from a human donor in good health. Some libraries in this study had Jurkat cell RNA spiked in. The chain employs TRBV20-1 and TRBJ2-7; 9 nucleotides align to TRBD2. The CDR3 spells CSAAGAGGVFYEQYF. CDR3 nucleotides: TGCAGTGCTGCTGGGGCGGGGGGGGTTTTCTACGAGCAGTACTTC.